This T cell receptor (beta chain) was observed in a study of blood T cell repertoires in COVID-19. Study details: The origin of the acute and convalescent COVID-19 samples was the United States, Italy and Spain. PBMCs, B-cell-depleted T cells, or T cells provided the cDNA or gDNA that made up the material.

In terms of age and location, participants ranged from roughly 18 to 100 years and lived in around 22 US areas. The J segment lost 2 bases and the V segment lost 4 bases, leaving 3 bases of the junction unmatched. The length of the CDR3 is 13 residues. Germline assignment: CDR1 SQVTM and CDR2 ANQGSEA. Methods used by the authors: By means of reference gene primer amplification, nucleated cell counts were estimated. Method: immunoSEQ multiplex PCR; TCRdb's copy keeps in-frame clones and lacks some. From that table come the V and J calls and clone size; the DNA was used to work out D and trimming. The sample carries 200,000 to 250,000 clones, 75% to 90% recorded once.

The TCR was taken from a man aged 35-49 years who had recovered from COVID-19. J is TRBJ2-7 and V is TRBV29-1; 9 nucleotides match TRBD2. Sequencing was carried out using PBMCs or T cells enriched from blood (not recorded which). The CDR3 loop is CSVAAGGTYEQYF. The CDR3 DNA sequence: TGCAGCGTTGCAGCGGGAGGTACCTACGAGCAGTACTTC.